Given below is one T cell receptor (beta chain) in context. Its target is not known. Per the germline V gene, CDR1 is SGHNT and CDR2 is YENEEA. The CDR3 is made up of 16 amino acids. V lost 8 bases to trimming and J lost 5 bases; unmatched junction nucleotides: 12. The entry originates in a study of T cells in Graves' hyperthyroidism and ophthalmopathy. Study-wide points: Ophthalmopathy was identified by the model a median about 6.8 months ahead of onset.

RNA transcripts served as the template for amplifying TCR beta CDR3 regions. TCR CDR3 underwent first-round RT-PCR with the HTBI primer set. Using its own MiXCR run on the multiplex PCR reads, TCRdb lists one record per CDR3 protein. The table lists just over 550,000 distinct CDR3 sequences, roughly 50% of them singletons. The clonotype was recovered from a woman aged 18-30 years with Graves' hyperthyroidism. V usage is TRBV11-3 and J usage is TRBJ2-2; 9 positions match TRBD1. The specimen sequenced was peripheral blood or thyroid tissue (not recorded which). In DNA, the CDR3 is TGTGCCAGCTCACTAACGGGACAGGGAAGGACCGGGGAGCTGTTTTTT. It specifies CASSLTGQGRTGELFF.